These 6 T cell receptor beta chains came from one sample sequenced in a study of T cell changes during pregnancy in multiple sclerosis. The assay was immunoSEQ multiplex PCR, and TCRdb's table has in-frame clones only and misses some. The profile shows roughly 24,000 clones, roughly 87% of them singletons. The specimen comprised CD8+ T cells from peripheral blood mononuclear cells, sampled after pregnancy. All receptors derive from a female donor with multiple sclerosis, enrolled in a pregnancy study.

This clone was counted a single time. The chain employs TRBV2 and TRBJ2-7; 7 nucleotides match TRBD2. Germline lookup yields CDR1 SNHLY and CDR2 FYNNEI. The CDR3 runs to 15 residues. Trimming at V came to 0 bases and at J to 4 bases, leaving 6 bases not matched to a gene. The CDR3 region has the DNA TGTGCCAGCAGTGAAGCCGGCGGGAGAGTTTACGAGCAGTACTTC. Amino acids: CASSEAGGRVYEQYF.

This chain links TRBV29-1 with TRBJ1-1, with D tentatively TRBD1 (5 bases). Germline values: CDR1 SQVTM, CDR2 ANQGSEA. This CDR3 region has 13 residues. Trimming left V 3 bases short and J 5 bases short, with 13 bases between. The CDR3 loop reads CSVDGPGGTEAFF. The CDR3 DNA is TGCAGCGTTGACGGCCCCGGGGGAACTGAAGCTTTCTTT.

The J gene is TRBJ2-5, the V gene TRBV27; maybe TRBD1 (6 bases). The V end lost 4 bases, the J end lost 1 base, and 13 bases lay between the germline ends. The V gene's germline CDR1 is MNHEY and CDR2 SMNVEV (reference sequence). The CDR3 contains 15 residues. CDR3 sequence reads: CASSSPGAGQETQYF. The CDR3 nucleotides read TGTGCCAGCAGTTCACCAGGGGCCGGCCAAGAGACCCAGTACTTC.

The rearrangement uses TRBV7-3 and TRBJ2-3; 8 bases agree with TRBD2. The length of the CDR3 is 15 residues. Unmatched junction bases numbered 7, after V lost 2 bases and J lost 6 bases. Germline lookup yields CDR1 SGHTA and CDR2 FQGTGA. CDR3 sequence (DNA): TGTGCCAGCAGCTTAGGGGGCGGGAGGCCCGATACGCAGTATTTT. Its translation: CASSLGGGRPDTQYF.

This CDR3 is CASSLRDLGPQRNPIYF. In nucleotides, the CDR3 is TGTGCCAGCAGTTTGAGGGATCTCGGCCCTCAGAGGAACCCCATATATTTT. This chain connects TRBV28 to TRBJ1-3, with D hard to call. Trimming stripped 3 bases from V and 11 bases from J, with 26 bases between. The germline CDR1 and CDR2 sequences are MDHEN and SYDVKM. This CDR3 has 17 amino acids.

This clone was seen only a few times. V usage is TRBV10-1 and J usage is TRBJ2-1, with D possibly being TRBD2 (6 bases). CDR3 length: 16 residues. V lost 5 bases and J 1 base, leaving 15 bases between the germline ends. Germline V gene sequence: CDR1 WNHNN, CDR2 SYGVQD (reference sequence). In DNA, the CDR3 is TGCGCCAGCAGTCCTGTGCTAGCGCTATCCTACAATGAGCAGTTCTTC. Its translation: CASSPVLALSYNEQFF.